This T cell receptor beta chain was recovered during a study of response to subunit inactivated influenza vaccine. TCRdb processed the RT-PCR reads anew with MiXCR; each CDR3 protein has one entry. The repertoire holds more than 450,000 distinct CDR3 sequences, with over 9% as singletons. CDR1 and CDR2 from the germline V gene are SGHTA and FQGNSA. The CDR3 is 16 amino acids. Germline trimming cut 1 base from V and 4 bases from J; bases unmatched to any gene: 4. The same sample was also used in a study of T cells expressing NK-cell markers. That work states: UMIs accompanied the 5'RACE template switching by which TCR beta cDNA was made. The study sequenced eight donors, seven HCMV-seropositive and one seronegative. Sorting was restricted to alpha-beta TCR T cells by an anti-gamma-delta TCR antibody in several experiments. Leadership of the CD3+CD56-NKG2C+ fraction also belonged to these clonotypes in several donors.

The origin of this receptor is a man in his fifties who received an inactivated influenza vaccine. Material: PBMCs from blood, obtained on the day of vaccination. J is TRBJ2-2 and V is TRBV7-2; 9 bases are a match to TRBD2. Here the CDR3 DNA reads TGTGCCAGCAGCTTAGAGGCGGGAGGGTTCACCGGGGAGCTGTTTTTT. It translates to CASSLEAGGFTGELFF.